A selection of T cell receptor beta chains follows, all from one sample in a study of radiation and T cells in renal cell carcinoma. The assay was immunoSEQ multiplex PCR, and TCRdb's table has in-frame clones only and misses some. The sample yields 140,000 or so clones, 80% to 90% seen once. The sample consisted of blood, taken from a patient whose treatment included radiotherapy and nephrectomy. The receptors were gathered from a woman between 45 and 65 years old with renal cell carcinoma. Each CDR3 is given with its conserved first and last residue. Some rows have no size entry. The others give once, few or many, or a class for an expanded clone.

j_gene: TRBJ1-3; abundance: NA; v_gene: TRBV6-1; len: 17; CDR3aa: CAISEGTGRPSGNTIYF
j_gene: TRBJ2-4; abundance: NA; v_gene: TRBV10-1; len: 13; CDR3aa: CASSEIAKNIQYF
j_gene: TRBJ2-7; abundance: NA; v_gene: TRBV6-5; len: 14; CDR3aa: CASSYRRTAYEQYF
j_gene: TRBJ2-4; abundance: NA; v_gene: TRBV9; len: 14; CDR3aa: CASSPGGSRNIQYF
j_gene: TRBJ1-1; abundance: NA; v_gene: TRBV10-3; len: 14; CDR3aa: CAISEGAGNTEAFF
j_gene: TRBJ1-2; abundance: NA; v_gene: TRBV19; len: 14; CDR3aa: CASSISEGNYGYTF
j_gene: TRBJ2-3; abundance: NA; v_gene: TRBV6-6; len: 12; CDR3aa: CASRPDSDTQYF
j_gene: TRBJ1-1; abundance: NA; v_gene: TRBV28; len: 13; CDR3aa: CASSGHIGTEAFF
j_gene: TRBJ2-7; abundance: NA; v_gene: TRBV6-4; len: 13; CDR3aa: CASSDSYGAEQYF
j_gene: TRBJ2-7; abundance: few; v_gene: TRBV5-1; len: 12; CDR3aa: CASSAGLNEQYF
j_gene: TRBJ2-2; abundance: NA; v_gene: TRBV28; len: 14; CDR3aa: CASKKGSPTGELFF
j_gene: TRBJ1-2; abundance: NA; v_gene: TRBV9; len: 12; CDR3aa: CASSVSGDGYTF
j_gene: TRBJ2-7; abundance: NA; v_gene: TRBV27; len: 14; CDR3aa: CASRSWTSGYEQYF
j_gene: TRBJ1-4; abundance: NA; v_gene: TRBV7-9; len: 14; CDR3aa: CASSLAGSGEKLFF
j_gene: TRBJ1-5; abundance: NA; v_gene: TRBV29-1; len: 14; CDR3aa: CSVESTGTNFPQHF
j_gene: TRBJ2-2; abundance: NA; v_gene: TRBV5-1; len: 12; CDR3aa: CASSSNSGELFF
j_gene: TRBJ2-3; abundance: once; v_gene: TRBV4-3; len: 14; CDR3aa: CASSQGLPTGTQYF
j_gene: TRBJ2-3; abundance: once; v_gene: TRBV5-1; len: 13; CDR3aa: CASSLEGRDTQYF
j_gene: TRBJ1-1; abundance: few; v_gene: TRBV4-3; len: 18; CDR3aa: CASSQEGGRGYSNTEAFF
j_gene: TRBJ1-1; abundance: NA; v_gene: TRBV19; len: 15; CDR3aa: CASSTGQAMNTEAFF
j_gene: TRBJ2-7; abundance: NA; v_gene: TRBV28; len: 15; CDR3aa: CASSFTGVVSYEQYF
j_gene: TRBJ2-1; abundance: NA; v_gene: TRBV4-1; len: 18; CDR3aa: CASSHVTSSTHSYNEQFF
j_gene: TRBJ1-1; abundance: few; v_gene: TRBV6-5; len: 13; CDR3aa: CASTRDRRTEAFF
j_gene: TRBJ1-2; abundance: NA; v_gene: TRBV30; len: 13; CDR3aa: CAWSSGQSYGYTF
j_gene: TRBJ2-6; abundance: NA; v_gene: TRBV10-3; len: 18; CDR3aa: CAISELLDRPSGANVLTF
j_gene: TRBJ1-1; abundance: NA; v_gene: TRBV2; len: 13; CDR3aa: CASRQGLNTEAFF
j_gene: TRBJ2-7; abundance: NA; v_gene: TRBV6-6; len: 11; CDR3aa: CASSFTNEQYF
j_gene: TRBJ2-7; abundance: NA; v_gene: TRBV28; len: 14; CDR3aa: CASSLLAGGYEQYF
j_gene: TRBJ2-5; abundance: NA; v_gene: TRBV19; len: 17; CDR3aa: CASKGTSGLVGGETQYF
j_gene: TRBJ1-2; abundance: NA; v_gene: TRBV25-1; len: 15; CDR3aa: CASSELEGRSYGYTF
j_gene: TRBJ1-1; abundance: few; v_gene: TRBV2; len: 13; CDR3aa: CASTLNRENEAFF
j_gene: TRBJ2-7; abundance: NA; v_gene: TRBV18; len: 15; CDR3aa: CASSPRDRSDYEQYF
j_gene: TRBJ2-2; abundance: NA; v_gene: TRBV5-4; len: 15; CDR3aa: CASSLRGRTAGELFF
j_gene: TRBJ1-5; abundance: NA; v_gene: TRBV14; len: 14; CDR3aa: CASSRTGAHQPQHF
j_gene: TRBJ1-3; abundance: NA; v_gene: TRBV7-2; len: 17; CDR3aa: CASSLALDRSSGNTIYF
j_gene: TRBJ2-7; abundance: NA; v_gene: TRBV9; len: 14; CDR3aa: CASSVGGGAYEQYF
j_gene: TRBJ2-7; abundance: NA; v_gene: TRBV7-2; len: 12; CDR3aa: CASSLGPIEQYF
j_gene: TRBJ1-2; abundance: NA; v_gene: TRBV9; len: 15; CDR3aa: CASSVGAISNYGYTF
j_gene: TRBJ2-3; abundance: NA; v_gene: TRBV10-2; len: 14; CDR3aa: CASSDLRLPDTQYF
j_gene: TRBJ1-1; abundance: NA; v_gene: TRBV6-6; len: 14; CDR3aa: CASSYSTQNTEAFF
j_gene: TRBJ2-1; abundance: NA; v_gene: TRBV5-1; len: 16; CDR3aa: CASSLGGGIRGNEQFF
j_gene: TRBJ2-1; abundance: once; v_gene: TRBV19; len: 15; CDR3aa: CASSSLTSGDNEQFF
j_gene: TRBJ1-1; abundance: NA; v_gene: TRBV6-1; len: 15; CDR3aa: CASSEVAGVGTEAFF
j_gene: TRBJ2-7; abundance: NA; v_gene: TRBV11-2; len: 14; CDR3aa: CASSLSPGGYEQYF
j_gene: TRBJ2-2; abundance: few; v_gene: TRBV9; len: 13; CDR3aa: CASSETNAGELFF
j_gene: TRBJ2-7; abundance: NA; v_gene: TRBV28; len: 11; CDR3aa: CASSLPPQQYF
j_gene: TRBJ1-4; abundance: NA; v_gene: TRBV7-9; len: 17; CDR3aa: CASSLGDREVANEKLFF
j_gene: TRBJ2-3; abundance: NA; v_gene: TRBV6-6; len: 16; CDR3aa: CASSTWTSGFTDTQYF
j_gene: TRBJ1-6; abundance: NA; v_gene: TRBV5-4; len: 14; CDR3aa: CASNPDRGDSPLHF
j_gene: TRBJ2-1; abundance: NA; v_gene: TRBV11-2; len: 16; CDR3aa: CASSPLGTSGYNEQFF
j_gene: TRBJ2-1; abundance: NA; v_gene: TRBV7-3; len: 11; CDR3aa: CASSLDNEQFF
j_gene: TRBJ2-1; abundance: NA; v_gene: TRBV6-1; len: 13; CDR3aa: CASDSLGGNEQFF